This TCR beta chain was observed in a study of control samples from healthy donors and cancer patients. TCRdb's copy holds only in-frame clones and misses some; the assay was immunoSEQ multiplex PCR. The sample has some 120,000 clones, around nine tenths seen once. V was trimmed by 6 bases and J by 6 bases, leaving 12 bases between them. The CDR3 has 13 residues. Germline V gives CDR1 MNHEY, CDR2 SMNVEV (reference sequence). This chain uses TRBV27 with TRBJ2-1, with D maybe TRBD1 (5 bases). The specimen was blood. This receptor was obtained from a man aged 25 to 40 in good health. The CDR3 region has the DNA TGTGCCAGCAGAAATACAGGTGGCAATGAGCAGTTCTTC. Translating it yields CASRNTGGNEQFF.